Described below is a single TCR beta chain sequence and its context. Antigen unknown. TCRdb re-derived calls from the 5' RACE reads in MiXCR, one entry per CDR3 protein. The table records roughly 510,000 distinct CDR3 sequences, roughly 17% of them present only once. This CDR3 region has 17 residues. Trimming took 6 bases from V and 5 from J, leaving 25 bases between them. The data originate from a study of T-cell memory formation after mild COVID-19. Overall study results and limits: Contracting CD4+ clones lay largely in CM and EM, with CD8+ ones residing in EMRA.

The sequenced sample consisted of PBMCs or a T cell subset sorted from them (not recorded which). This chain connects TRBV12-3 or TRBV12-4 to TRBJ2-5; perhaps TRBD1 as D (6 bases). The receptor comes from an adult woman who had mild COVID-19 (a few samples of this study predate the infection). Cell type and time point are not known. Here the CDR3 reads CASSPGKGTGIPETQYF. The CDR3, as DNA: TGTGCCAGCAGCCCCGGGAAAGGAACAGGGATCCCTGAGACCCAGTACTTC.